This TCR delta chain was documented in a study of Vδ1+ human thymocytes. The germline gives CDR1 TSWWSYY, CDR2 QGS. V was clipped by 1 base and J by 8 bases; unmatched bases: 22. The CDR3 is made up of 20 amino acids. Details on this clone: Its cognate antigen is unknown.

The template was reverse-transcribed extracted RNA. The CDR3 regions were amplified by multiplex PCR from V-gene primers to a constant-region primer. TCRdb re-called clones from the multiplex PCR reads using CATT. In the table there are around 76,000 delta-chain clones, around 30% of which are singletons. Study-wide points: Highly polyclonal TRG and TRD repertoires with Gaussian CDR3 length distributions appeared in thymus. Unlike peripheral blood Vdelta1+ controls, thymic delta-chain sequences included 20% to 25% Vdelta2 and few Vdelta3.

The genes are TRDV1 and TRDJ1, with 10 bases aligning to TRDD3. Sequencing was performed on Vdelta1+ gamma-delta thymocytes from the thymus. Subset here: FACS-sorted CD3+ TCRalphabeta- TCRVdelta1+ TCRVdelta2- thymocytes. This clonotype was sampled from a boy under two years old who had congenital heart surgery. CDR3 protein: CALGERSRVLKYWGIRKLIF. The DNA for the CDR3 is TGTGCTCTTGGGGAACGTAGTCGTGTACTCAAGTACTGGGGGATCCGGAAACTCATCTTT.